This T cell receptor (beta chain) emerged from a study of blood T cell repertoires in COVID-19 (dated by TCRdb to the early 2020s). In the study overall: Samples from collaborators originated in the United States, Italy and Spain and spanned both the acute and convalescent phases of COVID-19. A freely available public database, intended as a resource for researchers studying the immune response to SARS-CoV-2, is where the repertoires were released. Sample metadata almost always included a de-identified subject ID, COVID-19 status, age in years and sex. Where available, HLA class I and class II types were obtained from metadata supplied by the sample provider rather than from assay-based typing. Deeply sampled blood TCRbeta repertoires from subjects exposed to, actively infected with, or recovered from COVID-19 were included in the dataset. The samples were drawn from two sources: the first 160 participants of the ongoing ImmuneRACE study, and 1,254 subjects contributed by 6 global collaborators. The prospective study material was composed of cDNA or gDNA derived from T cells, B-cell-depleted T cells, or PBMCs.

Points on this clone: Its recognized antigen is unknown. Nothing much larger sits one base from this clone, and base qualities are not available.

Taken from the germline V gene (reference sequence), the CDR1 and CDR2 loops are MNHNY and SVGAGI. For this chain, trimming is 5 bases at the V end and 7 bases at the J end, and the number of junction bases without a gene match is 12. Counted from cysteine to phenylalanine, this CDR3 has 15 amino acids. The sequence is cut down to CDR3 DNA, 45 bases in frame from base 1. Participants in the prospective study were enrolled through a virtual design, were aged roughly 18 to 95 years, and lived in roughly 24 United States geographic areas. In the prospective study, cohorts were assigned on the basis of participant-reported clinical history obtained from a screening survey and a study questionnaire. ImmuneRACE Cohort 3 recovered participants were defined by two consecutive negative NP/OP PCR tests, healthcare professional clearance, or symptom resolution. In the prospective study, mobile phlebotomists collected whole blood, serum and a nasopharyngeal or oropharyngeal swab from each participant. Additional blood draws and questionnaires over an approximately 2-month period could optionally be provided by prospective study participants. Before DNA extraction, blood samples from the prospective study were shipped at room temperature or frozen.

TCRbeta CDR3 regions were amplified from genomic DNA using the immunoSEQ Assay, a bias-controlled multiplex PCR. Per the authors' processing: The number of nucleated cells in each sample was estimated from the amplification of reference gene primers within the assay. To quantify the absolute abundance of each unique TCRbeta CDR3 rearrangement, sequence reads were collapsed and filtered. For each sample, productive Simpson clonality was calculated by taking the square root of Simpson's diversity index across productive rearrangements. In TCRdb, the immuneACCESS table is reduced to in-frame sequences with V and J assigned. These tables do not hold every clone; where another copy was compared, an unresolved V gene accounts for under half, and the others remain unexplained. V and J calls and clone size come straight from that table; D and trimming were deduced from the DNA. Recorded for this sample are about 370,000 clones; 80% to 90% of them occurred a single time. The ten largest account for around 1% of the sample.

Broader findings and caveats from the paper: The amount of clinical and demographic metadata varied by source and participant and was provided uncurated.

The receptor was derived from a man between 18 and 29 years old who had recovered from COVID-19. The chain uses TRBV6-6 and TRBJ1-2; 8 central nucleotides agree with TRBD1. The sample comprised PBMCs or T cells enriched from blood (not recorded which). Here the CDR3 is given as CASSDGQGQSGGYTF. The base sequence is TGTGCCAGCAGTGACGGACAGGGACAGAGTGGTGGCTACACCTTC.